The 16 T cell receptor beta chains listed next were all sequenced from one sample in a study of CD8+ T cells in alopecia areata. Treatment in this sample: oral pan-JAK inhibitor, 5-10 mg twice daily. Investigators isolated RNA and reverse transcribed it into cDNA to act as the sequencing template. TCRdb's table, derived via immunoSEQ multiplex PCR, lists solely in-frame clones and lacks some. The sample yields about 140,000 clones, 75% to 85% seen once. The sequencing here drew on CD8+ T cells sorted from blood, taken at week 4, from a patient treated with tofacitinib. These receptors all come from a human donor with alopecia areata.

V usage is TRBV7-9 and J usage is TRBJ2-1; TRBD2 matches 10 bases. The CDR3 spans 19 residues. V dropped 0 bases and J dropped 6; count of bases not matched to a gene: 14. CDR1 is SEHNR and CDR2 is FQNEAQ in the germline V gene (reference sequence). The CDR3 bases are TGTGCCAGCAGCTTAGCCTCGAATAGCGGGGGGACTGTTCGCAATGAGCAGTTCTTC. It codes for CASSLASNSGGTVRNEQFF.

The chain has TRBV7-9 and TRBJ2-7, with a possible D match to TRBD2 (5 bases). There are 15 residues in the CDR3. Trimming shortened V by 5 bases and J by 4 bases, and 18 bases separated the two germline ends. Germline V gives CDR1 SEHNR, CDR2 FQNEAQ (reference sequence). This CDR3 reads CASSPQERDFYEQYF. CDR3 in DNA: TGTGCCAGCAGCCCCCAGGAACGGGATTTTTACGAGCAGTACTTC. The full variable domain, its missing parts supplied by reference TRBV7-9 and TRBJ2-7, is DTGVSQNPRHKITKRGQNVTFRCDPISEHNRLYWYRQTLGQGPEFLTYFQNEAQLEKSRLLSDRFSAERPKGSFSTLEIQRTEQGDSAMYLCASSPQERDFYEQYFGPGTRLTVT.

The V gene is TRBV4-3, the J gene TRBJ2-3, with D perhaps TRBD1 (5 bases). Germline V gene lookup returns CDR1 LGHNA and CDR2 YSLEER. The CDR3 is made up of 14 amino acids. Between the trimmed V and J ends, which lost 3 bases and 4 bases, there was a span of 11 bases. CDR3 region: CASSQGWGADTQYF. In DNA form, the CDR3 reads TGCGCCAGCAGCCAGGGGTGGGGCGCAGATACGCAGTATTTT.

The CDR3 reads CASSPKGGDTGELFF. CDR3 DNA: TGCGCCAGCAGCCCAAAGGGAGGGGATACCGGGGAGCTGTTTTTT. V is TRBV4-1 and J is TRBJ2-2; 7 bases line up with TRBD2. In germline, CDR1 is MGHRA, CDR2 YSYEKL. J lost 5 bases, V lost 4 bases, and 7 bases had no gene match. The CDR3 covers 15 residues.

The chain recombines TRBV7-8 with TRBJ1-1; D perhaps matches TRBD1 (5 bases). There are 13 residues in the CDR3. Trimming shortened V by 4 bases and J by 8 bases, and 14 bases separated the two germline ends. The V gene's germline CDR1 is SGHVS and CDR2 FQNEAQ. CDR3 DNA sequence: TGTGCCAGCAGCTCCCAGGGAAAGTGGGAAGCTTTCTTT. As protein: CASSSQGKWEAFF. Supplemented by reference TRBV7-8 and TRBJ1-1, the full variable domain reads GAGVSQSPRYKVAKRGQDVALRCDPISGHVSLFWYQQALGQGPEFLTYFQNEAQLDKSGLPSDRFFAERPEGSVSTLKIQRTQQEDSAVYLCASSSQGKWEAFFGQGTRLTVV.

The table lists this clone with a few counts. The chain carries TRBV6-5 and TRBJ2-1, with D unresolved. Trimming pared 2 bases from V and 1 base from J, leaving 6 bases between. Germline V gene data show CDR1 as MNHEY and CDR2 as SVGAGI. The CDR3 runs 14 residues. CDR3 sequence: CASSYGGSYNEQFF. Written as DNA, the CDR3 is TGTGCCAGCAGTTACGGCGGTTCCTACAATGAGCAGTTCTTC.

The gene calls are TRBV15 and TRBJ2-7; TRBD1 is a possible D gene (6 bases). Germline V CDR1 and CDR2: LNHNV, YYDKDF (reference sequence). Between the trimmed V and J ends, which lost 0 bases and 4 bases, there was a span of 10 bases. The CDR3 extends over 14 amino acids. The CDR3 here is CATSREQGLYEQYF. The DNA of the CDR3 is TGTGCCACCAGCAGAGAACAGGGATTATACGAGCAGTACTTC.

This chain joins TRBV6-5 and TRBJ1-2; possibly TRBD1 for D (6 bases). This CDR3 comprises 12 residues. V lost 8 bases and J 4 bases, leaving 11 bases between the germline ends. CDR1 and CDR2 from the germline V gene are MNHEY and SVGAGI. CDR3 amino acids: CASRTVPYGYTF. The CDR3 bases are TGTGCCAGCCGGACAGTGCCCTATGGCTACACCTTC.

The rearrangement uses TRBV10-2 and TRBJ2-1; possibly TRBD1 or TRBD2 for D (5 bases each). Per germline, CDR1 WSHSY and CDR2 SAAADI. The V gene lost 7 bases and the J gene lost 7 bases, with 17 bases spanning the gap. This CDR3 region has 14 residues. CDR3 residues: CASNGDPNQNEQFF. CDR3 in DNA: TGCGCCAGCAACGGGGACCCCAACCAGAATGAGCAGTTCTTC.

The gene calls are TRBV29-1 and TRBJ2-3; 8 positions match TRBD1. The CDR3 consists of 12 residues. With V trimmed by 3 bases and J by 6 bases, 2 bases remained unmatched. The germline V gene has CDR1 SQVTM and CDR2 ANQGSEA. Here the CDR3 reads CSVDRTGDTQYF. The CDR3 region has the DNA TGCAGCGTTGACAGGACAGGGGATACGCAGTATTTT.

V is TRBV5-1 and J is TRBJ1-5, with D unclear. Deletions cut 5 bases from V and 0 bases from J, with 9 bases between. Germline V gives CDR1 SGHRS, CDR2 YFSETQ. This CDR3 has 14 residues. This chain's CDR3 is CASREGDSNQPQHF. The CDR3 bases are TGCGCCAGCAGAGAGGGTGATAGCAATCAGCCCCAGCATTTT.

This clone qualifies as medium-sized. The chain links TRBV19 to TRBJ2-7; 10 bases are shared with TRBD1. Germline lookup yields CDR1 LNHDA and CDR2 SQIVND (reference sequence). The CDR3 extends over 14 amino acids. Trimming removed 7 bases from V and 5 bases from J; junction bases left unmatched: 8. The CDR3 here is CASTPGTGAHEQYF. CDR3 nucleotides: TGTGCCAGTACCCCCGGGACAGGGGCACACGAGCAGTACTTC.

The rearrangement links TRBV27 to TRBJ2-3, with D unclear. The CDR3 totals 14 residues. Germline V lookup: CDR1 MNHEY, CDR2 SMNVEV (reference sequence). V was cut by 5 bases and J by 1 base, with 10 bases left in between. The CDR3 DNA sequence: TGTGCCAGCAGTCTTATGGACGGCACAGATACGCAGTATTTT. This sequence encodes CASSLMDGTDTQYF.

The chain combines TRBV7-2 with TRBJ2-7; no clear D. The CDR3 has 11 residues. V was cut by 4 bases and J by 1 base, with 2 bases left in between. Germline CDR1 reads SGHTA; CDR2 reads FQGNSA. The CDR3 loop reads CASSWSYEQYF. The CDR3 DNA reads TGTGCCAGCAGCTGGTCCTACGAGCAGTACTTC.

DNA of the CDR3: TGTGCCAGCAGTTTAAGGTTAATAGCCAAAAACATTCAGTACTTC. Protein sequence: CASSLRLIAKNIQYF. The chain uses TRBV28 and TRBJ2-4; D is unresolved. Trimming shortened V by 2 bases and J by 0 bases, and 8 bases separated the two germline ends. Germline V CDR1 and CDR2: MDHEN, SYDVKM. The CDR3 has 15 amino acids.

The chain carries TRBV15 and TRBJ2-7; possible D gene TRBD1, 6 bases. The CDR3 is made up of 14 amino acids. Trimming took 1 base from V and 2 from J, leaving 9 bases between them. CDR1 and CDR2 (germline): LNHNV, YYDKDF (reference sequence). The CDR3 region is CATSRAQGTYEQYF. In DNA form, the CDR3 reads TGTGCCACCAGCAGAGCGCAGGGGACCTACGAGCAGTACTTC.